Sequencing of this T cell receptor beta chain was carried out in a study of blood T cells in healthy people across ages. General study results and limits: Estimates of total diversity, which came from one million sequenced T cells, were considered to be underestimates.

The second PCR ran about 6 to 12 cycles with a sample-barcoded 5' primer and J-beta primers. One entry per CDR3 protein, called by TCRdb with MiXCR from the 5' RACE reads. The repertoire consists of 2 million or so distinct CDR3 sequences, with 49% occurring once and the leading ten covering less than 2.5%. Per sample, extraction of total RNA gave at least 5 micrograms in every case. This clonotype came up a few times. The target antigen is unknown. This CDR3 is built from 15 residues. Per the germline V gene, CDR1 is SGHTA and CDR2 is FQGNSA. Losses at the gene ends were 4 bases for V and 6 bases for J; bases not matched to a gene: 7.

The sample taken for sequencing was blood. This TCR came from a woman between 40 and 50 years old in good health. The chain employs TRBV7-2 and TRBJ2-4; 9 bases are a match to TRBD1. In DNA form, the CDR3 reads TGTGCCAGCAGCTCATGGGGACAGGGCGCAAACATTCAGTACTTC. Amino acid sequence: CASSSWGQGANIQYF.